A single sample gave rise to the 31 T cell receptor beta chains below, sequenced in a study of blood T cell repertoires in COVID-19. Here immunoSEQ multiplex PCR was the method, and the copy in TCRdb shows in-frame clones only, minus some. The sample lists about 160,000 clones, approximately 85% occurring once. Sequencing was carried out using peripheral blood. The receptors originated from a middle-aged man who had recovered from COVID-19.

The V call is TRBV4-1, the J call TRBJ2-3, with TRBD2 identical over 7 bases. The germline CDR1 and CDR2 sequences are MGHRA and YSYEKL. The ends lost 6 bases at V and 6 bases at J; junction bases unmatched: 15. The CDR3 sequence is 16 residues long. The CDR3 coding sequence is TGCGCCAGCAGGTTCCGGGGGGAGGGGCTGGGGGATACGCAGTATTTT. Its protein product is CASRFRGEGLGDTQYF.

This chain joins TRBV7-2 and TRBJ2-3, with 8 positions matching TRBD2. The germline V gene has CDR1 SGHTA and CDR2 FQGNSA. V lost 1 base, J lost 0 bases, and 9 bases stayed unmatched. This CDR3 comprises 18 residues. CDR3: CASSLDAGGPLSTDTQYF. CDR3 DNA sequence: TGTGCCAGCAGCTTAGACGCGGGGGGCCCGCTTAGCACAGATACGCAGTATTTT.

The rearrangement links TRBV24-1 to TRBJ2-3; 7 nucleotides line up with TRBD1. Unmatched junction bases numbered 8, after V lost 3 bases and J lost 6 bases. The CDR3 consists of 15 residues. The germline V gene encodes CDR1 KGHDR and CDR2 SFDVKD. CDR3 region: CATSDQADRLDTQYF. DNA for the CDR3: TGTGCCACCAGTGATCAAGCGGACAGGTTGGATACGCAGTATTTT.

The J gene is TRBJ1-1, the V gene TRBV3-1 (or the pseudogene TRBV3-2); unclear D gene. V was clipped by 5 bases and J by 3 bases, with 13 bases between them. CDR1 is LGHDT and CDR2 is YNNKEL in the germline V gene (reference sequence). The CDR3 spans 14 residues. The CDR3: CASSYMSGDTEAFF. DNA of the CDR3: TGTGCCAGCAGCTATATGTCCGGGGACACTGAAGCTTTCTTT.

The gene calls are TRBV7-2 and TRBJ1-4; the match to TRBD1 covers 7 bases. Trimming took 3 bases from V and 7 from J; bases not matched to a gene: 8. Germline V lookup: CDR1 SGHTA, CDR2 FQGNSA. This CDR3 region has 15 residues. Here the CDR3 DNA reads TGTGCCAGCAGCTTCCAGGGGGTTGGGAGTGAAAAACTGTTTTTT. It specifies CASSFQGVGSEKLFF.

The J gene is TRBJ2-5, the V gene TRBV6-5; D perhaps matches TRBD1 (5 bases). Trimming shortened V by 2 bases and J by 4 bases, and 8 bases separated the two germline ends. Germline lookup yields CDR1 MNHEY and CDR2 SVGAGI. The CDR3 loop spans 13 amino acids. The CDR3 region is CASSYGASETQYF. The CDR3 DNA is TGTGCCAGCAGTTACGGGGCGTCAGAGACCCAGTACTTC.

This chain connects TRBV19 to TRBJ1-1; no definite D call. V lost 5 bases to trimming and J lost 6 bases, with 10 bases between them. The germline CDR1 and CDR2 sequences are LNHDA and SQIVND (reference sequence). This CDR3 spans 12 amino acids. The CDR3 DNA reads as TGTGCCAGTAGTTCCCCTCTCGCTGAAGCTTTCTTT. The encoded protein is CASSSPLAEAFF.

CDR3 protein: CASSLFSGRVLGQYF. Written as DNA, the CDR3 is TGTGCCAGCAGCTTATTTAGCGGGAGGGTTCTCGGGCAGTACTTC. The rearrangement joins TRBV13 to TRBJ2-7; 11 nucleotides match TRBD2. CDR1 is PRHDT, CDR2 FYEKMQ, per germline (reference sequence). V lost 2 bases, J lost 9 bases, and 9 bases stayed unmatched. The CDR3 loop spans 15 amino acids.

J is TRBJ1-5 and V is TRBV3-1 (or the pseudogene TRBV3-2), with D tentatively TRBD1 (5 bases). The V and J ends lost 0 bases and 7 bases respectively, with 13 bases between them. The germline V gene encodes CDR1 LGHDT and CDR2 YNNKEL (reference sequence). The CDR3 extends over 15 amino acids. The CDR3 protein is CASSQEATAPQPQHF. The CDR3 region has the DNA TGTGCCAGCAGCCAAGAGGCGACAGCACCCCAGCCCCAGCATTTT.

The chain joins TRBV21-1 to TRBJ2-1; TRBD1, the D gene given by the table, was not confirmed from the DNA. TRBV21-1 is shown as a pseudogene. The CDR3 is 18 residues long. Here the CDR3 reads CASSKEGPGQGYHNEQFF. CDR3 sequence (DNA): TGTGCCAGCAGCAAAGAGGGGCCGGGACAGGGGTACCACAATGAGCAGTTCTTC.

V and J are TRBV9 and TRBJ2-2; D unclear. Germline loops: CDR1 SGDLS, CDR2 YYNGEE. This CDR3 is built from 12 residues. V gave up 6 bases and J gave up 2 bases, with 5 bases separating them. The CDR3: CASTPNTGELFF. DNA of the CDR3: TGTGCCAGCACCCCTAACACCGGGGAGCTGTTTTTT.

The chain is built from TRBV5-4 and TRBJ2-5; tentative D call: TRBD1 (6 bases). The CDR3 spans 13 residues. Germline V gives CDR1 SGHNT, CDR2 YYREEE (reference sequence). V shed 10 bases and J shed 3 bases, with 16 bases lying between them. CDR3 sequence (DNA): TGTGCCGGGGGCCGGGGCGTTGAAGAGACCCAGTACTTC. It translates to CAGGRGVEETQYF.

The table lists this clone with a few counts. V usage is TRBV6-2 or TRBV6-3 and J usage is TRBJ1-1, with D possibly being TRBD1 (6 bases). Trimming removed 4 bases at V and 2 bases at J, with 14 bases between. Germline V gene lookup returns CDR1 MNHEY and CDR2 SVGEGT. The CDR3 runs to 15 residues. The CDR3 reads CASSFPTGFNTEAFF. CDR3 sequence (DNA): TGTGCCAGCAGTTTCCCAACAGGGTTCAACACTGAAGCTTTCTTT.

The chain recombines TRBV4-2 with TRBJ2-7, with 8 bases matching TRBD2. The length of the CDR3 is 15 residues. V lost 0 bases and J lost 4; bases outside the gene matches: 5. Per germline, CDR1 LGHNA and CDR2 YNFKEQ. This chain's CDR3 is CASSQEASGPYEQYF. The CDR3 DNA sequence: TGTGCCAGCAGCCAAGAAGCTAGCGGGCCGTACGAGCAGTACTTC.

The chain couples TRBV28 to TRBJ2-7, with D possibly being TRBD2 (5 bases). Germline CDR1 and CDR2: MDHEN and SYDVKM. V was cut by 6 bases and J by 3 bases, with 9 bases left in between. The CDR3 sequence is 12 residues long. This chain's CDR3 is CASRSRGYEQYF. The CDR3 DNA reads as TGTGCCAGCAGGTCCCGGGGCTACGAGCAGTACTTC.

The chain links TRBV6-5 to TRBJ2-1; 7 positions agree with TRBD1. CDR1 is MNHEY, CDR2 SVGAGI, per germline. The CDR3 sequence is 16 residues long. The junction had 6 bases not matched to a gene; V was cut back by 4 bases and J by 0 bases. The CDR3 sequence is CASSSPRGFSYNEQFF. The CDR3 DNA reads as TGTGCCAGCAGTTCCCCCAGGGGGTTCTCCTACAATGAGCAGTTCTTC.

The CDR3 DNA reads TGTGCCAGCAGTGACGGACAGAGCTTCTACAATGAGCAGTTCTTC. Its translation is CASSDGQSFYNEQFF. The chain couples TRBV2 to TRBJ2-1; D may be TRBD1 (6 bases). Trimming shortened V by 3 bases and J by 3 bases, and 12 bases separated the two germline ends. This CDR3 has 15 residues. Germline loops: CDR1 SNHLY, CDR2 FYNNEI.

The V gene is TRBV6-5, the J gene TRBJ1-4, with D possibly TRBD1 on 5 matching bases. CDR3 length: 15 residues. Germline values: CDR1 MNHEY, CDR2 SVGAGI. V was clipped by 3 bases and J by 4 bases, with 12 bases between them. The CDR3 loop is CASSYSGRLNEKLFF. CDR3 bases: TGTGCCAGCAGTTATTCAGGGCGTCTTAATGAAAAACTGTTTTTT.

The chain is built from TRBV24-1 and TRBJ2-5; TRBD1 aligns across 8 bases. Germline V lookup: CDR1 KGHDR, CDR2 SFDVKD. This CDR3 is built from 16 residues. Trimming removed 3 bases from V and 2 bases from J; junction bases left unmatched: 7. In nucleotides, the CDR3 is TGTGCCACCAGTGATCGGACAGGGCCCCCTCAAGAGACCCAGTACTTC. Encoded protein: CATSDRTGPPQETQYF.

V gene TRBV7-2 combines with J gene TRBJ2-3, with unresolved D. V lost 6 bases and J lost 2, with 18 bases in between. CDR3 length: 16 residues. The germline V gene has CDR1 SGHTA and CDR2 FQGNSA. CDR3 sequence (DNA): TGTGCCAGCAGTCATGGGTCAGCGATCAACACAGATACGCAGTATTTT. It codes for CASSHGSAINTDTQYF.

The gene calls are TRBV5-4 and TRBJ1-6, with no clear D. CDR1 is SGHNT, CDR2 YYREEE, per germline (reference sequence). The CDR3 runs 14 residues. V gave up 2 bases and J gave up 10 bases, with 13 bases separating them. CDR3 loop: CASSLEGLGSPLHF. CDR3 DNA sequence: TGTGCCAGCAGCTTAGAGGGTCTGGGCTCACCCCTCCACTTT.

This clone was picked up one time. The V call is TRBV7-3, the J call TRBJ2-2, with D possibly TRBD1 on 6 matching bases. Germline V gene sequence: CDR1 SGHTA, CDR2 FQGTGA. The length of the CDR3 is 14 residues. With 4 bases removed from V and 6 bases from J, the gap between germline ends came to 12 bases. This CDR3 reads CASSSHRAPGELFF. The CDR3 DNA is TGTGCCAGCAGCTCCCACAGGGCACCCGGGGAGCTGTTTTTT.

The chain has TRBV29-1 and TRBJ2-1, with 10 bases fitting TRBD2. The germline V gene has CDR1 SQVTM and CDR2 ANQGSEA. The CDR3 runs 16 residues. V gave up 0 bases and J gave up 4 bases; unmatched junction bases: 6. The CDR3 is CSVEEFLAGEYNEQFF. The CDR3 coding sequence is TGCAGCGTTGAAGAATTCCTAGCGGGGGAGTACAATGAGCAGTTCTTC.

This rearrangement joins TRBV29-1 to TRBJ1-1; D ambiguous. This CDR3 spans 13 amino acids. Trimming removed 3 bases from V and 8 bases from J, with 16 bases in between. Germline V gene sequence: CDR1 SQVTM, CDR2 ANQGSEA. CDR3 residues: CSVEIREVREAFF. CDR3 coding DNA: TGCAGCGTTGAGATCAGAGAGGTCAGAGAAGCTTTCTTT.

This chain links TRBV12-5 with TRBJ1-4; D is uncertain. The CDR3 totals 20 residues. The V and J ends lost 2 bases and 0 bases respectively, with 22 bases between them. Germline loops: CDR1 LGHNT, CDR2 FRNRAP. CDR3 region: CASGLLLGQAGRATNEKLFF. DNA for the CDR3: TGTGCTAGTGGTTTGCTACTGGGTCAGGCGGGTCGAGCAACTAATGAAAAACTGTTTTTT. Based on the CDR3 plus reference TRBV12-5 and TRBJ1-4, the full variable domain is DARVTQTPRHKVTEMGQEVTMRCQPILGHNTVFWYRQTMMQGLELLAYFRNRAPLDDSGMPKDRFSAEMPDATLATLKIQPSEPRDSAVYFCASGLLLGQAGRATNEKLFFGSGTQLSVL.

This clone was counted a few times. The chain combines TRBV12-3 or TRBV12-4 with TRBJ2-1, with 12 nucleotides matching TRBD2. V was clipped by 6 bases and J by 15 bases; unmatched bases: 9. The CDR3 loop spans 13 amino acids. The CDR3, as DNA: TGTGCCAGCAGCCCTAGCGGGGGGGCCTCGCGGTTCTTC. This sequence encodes CASSPSGGASRFF.

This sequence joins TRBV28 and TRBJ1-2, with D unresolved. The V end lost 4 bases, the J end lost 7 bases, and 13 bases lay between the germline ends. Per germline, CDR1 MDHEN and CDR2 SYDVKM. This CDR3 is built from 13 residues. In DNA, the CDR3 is TGTGCCAGCAGTTCCTTAGAGGGTACTGGCTACACCTTC. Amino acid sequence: CASSSLEGTGYTF.

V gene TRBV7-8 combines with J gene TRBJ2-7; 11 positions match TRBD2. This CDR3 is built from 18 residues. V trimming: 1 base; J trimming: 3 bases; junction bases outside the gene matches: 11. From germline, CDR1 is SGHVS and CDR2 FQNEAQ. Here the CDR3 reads CASSLGVSGGASNYEQYF. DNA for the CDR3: TGTGCCAGCAGCTTAGGGGTTAGCGGGGGGGCGAGCAACTACGAGCAGTACTTC. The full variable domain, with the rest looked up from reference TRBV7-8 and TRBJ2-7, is GAGVSQSPRYKVAKRGQDVALRCDPISGHVSLFWYQQALGQGPEFLTYFQNEAQLDKSGLPSDRFFAERPEGSVSTLKIQRTQQEDSAVYLCASSLGVSGGASNYEQYFGPGTRLTVT.

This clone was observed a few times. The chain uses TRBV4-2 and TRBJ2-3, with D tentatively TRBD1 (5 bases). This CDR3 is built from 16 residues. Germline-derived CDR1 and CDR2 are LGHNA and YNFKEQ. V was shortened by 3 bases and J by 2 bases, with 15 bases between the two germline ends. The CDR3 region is CASSQERTPNTDTQYF. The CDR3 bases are TGTGCCAGCAGCCAGGAGAGGACACCTAACACAGATACGCAGTATTTT.

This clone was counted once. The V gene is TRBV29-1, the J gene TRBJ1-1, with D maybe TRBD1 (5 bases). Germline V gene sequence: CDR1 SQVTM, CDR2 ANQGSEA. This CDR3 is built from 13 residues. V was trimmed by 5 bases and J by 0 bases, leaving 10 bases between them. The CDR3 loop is CSVQTVMNTEAFF. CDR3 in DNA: TGCAGCGTTCAGACAGTCATGAACACTGAAGCTTTCTTT. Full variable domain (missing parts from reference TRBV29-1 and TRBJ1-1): SAVISQKPSRDICQRGTSLTIQCQVDSQVTMMFWYRQQPGQSLTLIATANQGSEATYESGFVIDKFPISRPNLTFSTLTVSNMSPEDSSIYLCSVQTVMNTEAFFGQGTRLTVV.

CDR3 nucleotide sequence: TGTGCCAGTAAGGACAGGGCGGTCGGCATTCAGTACTTC. It codes for CASKDRAVGIQYF. The V call is TRBV19, the J call TRBJ2-4; 8 bases are a match to TRBD1. CDR3 size: 13 residues. J lost 9 bases, V lost 7 bases, and 8 bases had no gene match. Germline V lookup: CDR1 LNHDA, CDR2 SQIVND (reference sequence).